This T cell receptor (beta chain) emerged from a study of blood T cell repertoires in COVID-19. Using immunoSEQ multiplex PCR, the repertoire was profiled, and TCRdb retains in-frame clones only, with some absent. Among a few hundred thousand clones listed, just under 90% were seen once. The germline V gene encodes CDR1 SGHTA and CDR2 FQGNSA. Unmatched junction bases numbered 7, after V lost 3 bases and J lost 0 bases. The CDR3 length is 17 residues. The receptor's source is a woman between 45 and 60 years old who had recovered from COVID-19. The chain couples TRBV7-2 to TRBJ1-1; 10 bases map to TRBD1. Sequencing used PBMCs or T cells enriched from blood (not recorded which). The CDR3 sequence is CASSLPGTGDMNTEAFF. The CDR3 region has the DNA TGTGCCAGCAGCTTGCCTGGGACAGGGGACATGAACACTGAAGCTTTCTTT.